This T cell receptor beta chain is from a study of blood T cells in healthy people across ages. Across the whole study: There was about one barcoded beta molecule captured by template switching per two T cells.

It was with a sample-barcoded 5' primer and a J-beta primer mix that a second PCR of roughly 6 to 12 cycles was run. TCRdb used MiXCR to reprocess the 5' RACE reads, holding one entry per CDR3 protein. The table lists about 1.6 million distinct CDR3 sequences, roughly 32% of them singletons. Germline loops: CDR1 SGDLS, CDR2 YYNGEE. Germline trimming cut 3 bases from V and 0 bases from J; bases unmatched to any gene: 4. The CDR3 runs to 16 residues. The sequencing sample was made of blood. This TCR derives from a woman in her thirties in good health. V is TRBV9 and J is TRBJ2-3, with 10 bases identical to TRBD2. DNA for the CDR3: TGTGCCAGCAGCGGGACTAGCGGCTCTAGCACAGATACGCAGTATTTT. Its translation: CASSGTSGSSTDTQYF.